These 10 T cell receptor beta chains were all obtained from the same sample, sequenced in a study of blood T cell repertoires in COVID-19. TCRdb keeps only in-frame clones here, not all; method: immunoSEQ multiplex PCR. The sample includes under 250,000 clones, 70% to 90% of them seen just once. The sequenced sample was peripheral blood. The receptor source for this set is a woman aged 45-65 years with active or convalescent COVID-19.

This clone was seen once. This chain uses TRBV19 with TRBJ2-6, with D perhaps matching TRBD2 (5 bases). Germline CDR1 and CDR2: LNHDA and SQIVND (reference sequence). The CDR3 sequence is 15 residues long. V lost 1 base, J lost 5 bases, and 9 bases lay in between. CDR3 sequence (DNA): TGTGCCAGTAGTATAGGTGAGGGTTGGGCCAACGTCCTGACTTTC. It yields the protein CASSIGEGWANVLTF.

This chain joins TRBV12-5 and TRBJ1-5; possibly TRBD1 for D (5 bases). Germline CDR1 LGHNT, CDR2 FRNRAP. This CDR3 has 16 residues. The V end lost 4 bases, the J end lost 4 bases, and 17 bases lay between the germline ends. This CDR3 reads CASGSIVGQGNQPQHF. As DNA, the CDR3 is TGTGCTAGTGGTTCAATAGTGGGGCAGGGAAATCAGCCCCAGCATTTT.

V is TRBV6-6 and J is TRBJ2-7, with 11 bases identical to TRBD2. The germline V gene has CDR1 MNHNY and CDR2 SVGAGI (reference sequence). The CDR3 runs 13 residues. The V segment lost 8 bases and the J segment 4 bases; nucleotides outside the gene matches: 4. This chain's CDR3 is CASGTSGPYEQYF. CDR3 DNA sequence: TGTGCCAGCGGGACTAGCGGCCCATACGAGCAGTACTTC.

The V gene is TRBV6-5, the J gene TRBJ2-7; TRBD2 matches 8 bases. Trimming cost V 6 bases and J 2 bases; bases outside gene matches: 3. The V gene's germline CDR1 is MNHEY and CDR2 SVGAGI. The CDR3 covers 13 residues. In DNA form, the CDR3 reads TGTGCCAGCAGCAACGGGAGGGCCTACGAGCAGTACTTC. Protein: CASSNGRAYEQYF.

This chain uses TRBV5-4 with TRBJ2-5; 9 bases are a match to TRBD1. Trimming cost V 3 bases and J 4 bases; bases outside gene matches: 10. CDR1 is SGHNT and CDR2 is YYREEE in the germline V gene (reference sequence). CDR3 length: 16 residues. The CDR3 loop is CASSSPGTGIGETQYF. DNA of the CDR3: TGTGCCAGCAGCTCCCCAGGGACAGGGATTGGAGAGACCCAGTACTTC.

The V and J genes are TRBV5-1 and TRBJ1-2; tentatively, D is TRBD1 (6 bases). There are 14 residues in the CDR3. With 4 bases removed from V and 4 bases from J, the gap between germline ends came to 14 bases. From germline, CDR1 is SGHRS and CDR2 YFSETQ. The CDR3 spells CASSPQDSIYGYTF. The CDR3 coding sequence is TGCGCCAGCAGCCCGCAGGACAGTATCTATGGCTACACCTTC.

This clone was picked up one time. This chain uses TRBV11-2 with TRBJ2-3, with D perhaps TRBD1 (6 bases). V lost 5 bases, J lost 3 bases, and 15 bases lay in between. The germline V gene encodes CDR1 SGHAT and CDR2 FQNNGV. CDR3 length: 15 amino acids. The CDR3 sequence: CASSTRAGETDTQYF. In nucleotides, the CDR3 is TGTGCCAGCAGCACGAGGGCAGGGGAGACAGATACGCAGTATTTT.

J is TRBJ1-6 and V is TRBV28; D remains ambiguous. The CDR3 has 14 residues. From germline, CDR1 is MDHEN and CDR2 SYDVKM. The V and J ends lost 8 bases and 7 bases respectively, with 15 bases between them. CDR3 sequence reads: CASRWVEGNSPLHF. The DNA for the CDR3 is TGTGCCAGCCGTTGGGTCGAGGGAAATTCACCCCTCCACTTT.

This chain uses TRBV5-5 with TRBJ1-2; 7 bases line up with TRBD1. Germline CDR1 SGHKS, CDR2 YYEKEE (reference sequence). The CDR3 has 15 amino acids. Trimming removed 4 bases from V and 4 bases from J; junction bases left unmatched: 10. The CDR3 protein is CASSTRQGETYGYTF. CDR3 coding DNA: TGTGCCAGCAGCACCAGACAGGGAGAAACCTATGGCTACACCTTC.

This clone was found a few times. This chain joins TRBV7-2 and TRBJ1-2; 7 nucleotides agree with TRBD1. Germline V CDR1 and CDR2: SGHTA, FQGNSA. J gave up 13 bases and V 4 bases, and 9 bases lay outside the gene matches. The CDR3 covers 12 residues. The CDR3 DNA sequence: TGTGCCAGCAGCTCCGATCGGACAGGAGGCACCTTC. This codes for CASSSDRTGGTF.